A single sample gave rise to the 5 T cell receptor beta chains below, sequenced in a study of blood T cell repertoires in COVID-19. Clones were read by immunoSEQ multiplex PCR, and TCRdb kept only the in-frame ones, dropping some. Of a few hundred thousand clones listed, approximately 88% are singletons. Material for sequencing was PBMCs or T cells enriched from blood (not recorded which). Source of these receptors: a woman aged 40-49 years with acute COVID-19.

This rearrangement joins TRBV27 to TRBJ1-5; a weak D match, TRBD1 (5 bases). From germline, CDR1 is MNHEY and CDR2 SMNVEV (reference sequence). V dropped 5 bases and J dropped 0 bases, with 20 bases sitting between them. The CDR3 extends over 18 amino acids. CDR3 sequence: CASSPRDGGWYSNQPQHF. The CDR3 DNA reads TGTGCCAGCAGTCCGCGGGACGGGGGGTGGTATAGCAATCAGCCCCAGCATTTT.

This CDR3 is CASSTTGARANEKLFF. The CDR3 DNA is TGTGCCAGTAGTACAACAGGGGCGCGAGCTAATGAAAAACTGTTTTTT. This rearrangement joins TRBV19 to TRBJ1-4, with 7 bases aligning to TRBD1. The CDR3 consists of 16 residues. CDR1 is LNHDA, CDR2 SQIVND, per germline (reference sequence). The V and J ends lost 4 bases and 3 bases, in that order; junction bases with no gene match: 8.

The chain uses TRBV5-4 and TRBJ2-5; a weak D match, TRBD2 (6 bases). With 1 base removed from V and 1 base from J, the gap between germline ends came to 8 bases. The V gene's germline CDR1 is SGHNT and CDR2 YYREEE (reference sequence). This CDR3 comprises 14 residues. In DNA form, the CDR3 reads TGTGCCAGCAGCTTGTTCGGGGGCCAAGAGACCCAGTACTTC. The encoded protein is CASSLFGGQETQYF. Full variable domain (missing parts from reference TRBV5-4 and TRBJ2-5): ETGVTQSPTHLIKTRGQQVTLRCSSQSGHNTVSWYQQALGQGPQFIFQYYREEENGRGNFPPRFSGLQFPNYSSELNVNALELDDSALYLCASSLFGGQETQYFGPGTRLLVL.

V is TRBV29-1 and J is TRBJ2-5; D gene ambiguous. CDR3 length: 13 residues. With 0 bases removed from V and 4 bases from J, the gap between germline ends came to 9 bases. Per germline, CDR1 SQVTM and CDR2 ANQGSEA. CDR3 in amino acids: CSVEDSLRETQYF. The CDR3 nucleotides are TGCAGCGTTGAAGATTCCCTGAGAGAGACCCAGTACTTC.

A remark on this clone: Other DNA sequences in the sample encode the same CDR3. The chain couples TRBV5-8 to TRBJ1-5; no firm D call. V lost 3 bases, J lost 6 bases, and 13 bases lay in between. CDR3 length equals 14 residues. The germline V gene has CDR1 SGHTS and CDR2 YDEGEE. CDR3 bases: TGTGCCAGCAGCTCCATCGGTGGTGGTCAGCCCCAGCATTTT. It encodes CASSSIGGGQPQHF.